This entry features one T cell receptor beta chain sequence. Its antigen is not identified. This record belongs to a study of shared clonotypes between healthy human individuals. General study results and limits: The four-donor shared clonotypes exceeded non-shared clonotypes in generation probability, with non-shared ones scoring lower. Rarefaction indicated that sorted-subset sequencing remained incomplete although depth was large.

As originally analysed: There were no quality scores in the junction-only immunoSEQ sequences, so filtering differed. TCRdb's table, derived via immunoSEQ multiplex PCR, lists solely in-frame clones and lacks some. The V and J calls and the clone size are those of that table, but D and trimming were determined from the DNA. The repertoire holds over 2 million clones, roughly 90% seen once, with 0.3% to 0.4% in the top ten. V dropped 2 bases and J dropped 5 bases, with 10 bases sitting between them. CDR1 is SGHRS and CDR2 is YFSETQ in the germline V gene. The CDR3 is 13 amino acids. Sequences were obtained from naive CD4+ T cells from PBMCs. Subset given: CD45RA+ positively selected. The TCR comes from a man aged 18 to 29 in good health. Some clones in this sample may be carry-over from other donors' samples. V and J are TRBV5-1 and TRBJ2-5; D is ambiguous. The CDR3 is CASSFGPLETQYF. The CDR3 nucleotides read TGCGCCAGCAGCTTTGGGCCCCTTGAGACCCAGTACTTC.